This TCR beta chain was sequenced in a study of CD8 T cells in ankylosing spondylitis. The study, taken as a whole, reports: Past research had described some motif variants in reactive arthritis synovial fluid and blood.

From the 5' RACE reads, TCRdb called clonotypes with MiXCR, one entry per CDR3 protein. The sample shows 250,000 to 400,000 distinct CDR3 sequences, around 10% of them seen only once. This clonotype was counted ten times or more. The antigen is not known. Germline V gene lookup returns CDR1 MNHNS and CDR2 SASEGT. Trimming took 6 bases from V and 4 from J, leaving 24 bases between them. This CDR3 comprises 17 residues. Sequencing was done on a sample of blood, either unsorted or a sorted T cell fraction (not recorded which). This TCR was recovered from a female donor with ankylosing spondylitis or in good health (not recorded which). The chain combines TRBV6-1 with TRBJ2-5; D perhaps matches TRBD1 (6 bases). CDR3 in amino acids: CASRPPFNTGIGETQYF. DNA for the CDR3: TGTGCCAGCAGGCCACCATTCAATACAGGGATCGGAGAGACCCAGTACTTC.